There are many counts of the clone carrying this T cell receptor beta chain. Its specificity is not known. V shed 6 bases and J shed 0 bases, with 12 bases lying between them. The CDR3 is 15 residues long. Germline loops: CDR1 MNHEY, CDR2 SVGAGI. The entry originates in a study of cytomegalovirus exposure and HLA in healthy donors. The study's findings and limits: In an earlier analysis, most TCR beta V segments were productive about 87% or about 30% of the time.

The study ran its PCR with 60 Vbeta and 13 Jbeta primers. Generated by immunoSEQ multiplex PCR, the TCRdb table keeps only in-frame clones and is missing some. Of some 190,000 clones detected, around 80% appear once; the ten largest clones hold 1.5% to 2%. Healthy bone marrow donors made up the donors. This sequence was found in a woman in her 30s in good health and CMV-seronegative. The sample consisted of PBMCs. The V gene is TRBV6-5, the J gene TRBJ2-4; D is perhaps TRBD1 (5 bases). The CDR3 loop reads CASRTANLAKNIQYF. Here the CDR3 DNA reads TGTGCCAGCAGGACAGCAAATCTAGCCAAAAACATTCAGTACTTC.